This entry describes one TCR beta chain. This record belongs to a study of blood T cell repertoires in COVID-19. Clones were sequenced by immunoSEQ multiplex PCR, and TCRdb holds only the in-frame ones, with some missing. The table has around 140,000 clones, about 89% seen once. Trimming cost V 0 bases and J 0 bases; bases outside gene matches: 5. CDR1 KGHSH and CDR2 LQKENI come from the germline V gene. CDR3 length equals 17 residues. This clonotype originated in a man aged 55 to 70 with COVID-19, enrolled during active disease. The chain recombines TRBV18 with TRBJ1-3; 7 nucleotides line up with TRBD1. The sequencing sample was made of peripheral blood. The CDR3 loop is CASSPPKAGGSGNTIYF. In DNA, the CDR3 is TGTGCCAGCTCACCACCGAAGGCAGGGGGCTCTGGAAACACCATATATTTT. Filled out from reference TRBV18 and TRBJ1-3, the complete variable domain reads NAGVMQNPRHLVRRRGQEARLRCSPMKGHSHVYWYRQLPEEGLKFMVYLQKENIIDESGMPKERFSAEFPKEGPSILRIQQVVRGDSAAYFCASSPPKAGGSGNTIYFGEGSWLTVV.